One sample yielded the 22 T cell receptor beta chains listed below, sequenced in a study of T cells after posttransplantation cyclophosphamide. Profiling relied on immunoSEQ multiplex PCR, and the TCRdb table lists in-frame clones only, not all of them. The sample yields about 5,400 clones, without any singletons. Busulfan-fludarabine conditioning, marrow transplant, and cyclophosphamide on days +3 and +4 were administered. The starting material was PBMCs, obtained after allogeneic stem cell transplant with posttransplant cyclophosphamide. The receptors shown here come from a female patient in her 30s who received an allogeneic stem cell transplant from an unrelated donor, was CMV-positive, and had acute and chronic GVHD. Some T cells may arise from the graft donor.

This clone was observed a handful of times. It may be a read error: a sequence one base away is much more abundant. J is TRBJ2-5 and V is TRBV5-4, with 8 bases matching TRBD1. The CDR3 length is 16 residues. V trimming: 4 bases; J trimming: 11 bases; junction bases outside the gene matches: 19. Germline values: CDR1 SGHNT, CDR2 YYREEE (reference sequence). The DNA of the CDR3 is TGTGCCAGCAGCCGGGCACGGGGGACAGGAGGATACGAACAGTACTTC. This encodes CASSRARGTGGYEQYF.

In the case of this clone: In the same sample, other DNA sequences code for this CDR3. This rearrangement joins TRBV9 to TRBJ2-7; 13 bases fit TRBD2. Per germline, CDR1 SGDLS and CDR2 YYNGEE. With V trimmed by 5 bases and J by 9 bases, 5 bases remained unmatched. The CDR3 has 13 residues. The CDR3 DNA is TGTGCCAGCAGTGAGACTAGCGGGAGGACGCAGTACTTC. This encodes CASSETSGRTQYF.

Ten or more counts support this clone. The rearrangement joins TRBV7-9 to TRBJ2-7; TRBD2 matches 14 bases. Germline loops: CDR1 SEHNR, CDR2 FQNEAQ (reference sequence). CDR3 length: 15 amino acids. The J segment lost 6 bases and the V segment lost 4 bases, leaving 5 bases of the junction unmatched. The CDR3 nucleotides are TGTGCCAGCAGCTCCTCCGGGACTAGCGGGAGCGAGCAGTACTTC. Protein product: CASSSSGTSGSEQYF.

This clone occurred many times. This rearrangement joins TRBV7-9 to TRBJ1-2; D ambiguous. Per the germline V gene, CDR1 is SEHNR and CDR2 is FQNEAQ (reference sequence). Trimming removed 3 bases at V and 5 bases at J, with 16 bases between. The CDR3 is made up of 15 amino acids. The CDR3: CASSFLRGGEYGYTF. Written as DNA, the CDR3 is TGTGCCAGCAGCTTTCTTCGGGGAGGTGAATATGGCTACACCTTC.

This clone was seen at least ten times. This rearrangement joins TRBV5-1 to TRBJ2-7; maybe TRBD2 (6 bases). CDR1 and CDR2 from the germline V gene are SGHRS and YFSETQ. This CDR3 spans 15 amino acids. V was clipped by 0 bases and J by 3 bases, with 13 bases between them. The CDR3 loop is CASSLVPGESYEQYF. CDR3 sequence (DNA): TGCGCCAGCAGCTTGGTTCCGGGAGAAAGCTACGAGCAGTACTTC.

This clone occurred many times. This chain joins TRBV6-5 and TRBJ1-2; TRBD1 is a possible D gene (6 bases). The germline V gene has CDR1 MNHEY and CDR2 SVGAGI. The ends were cut back, 2 bases at V and 7 bases at J, with 14 bases in the middle. The CDR3 has 14 amino acids. Here the CDR3 reads CASSYGGQGAGYTF. The CDR3 nucleotides read TGTGCCAGCAGTTACGGGGGACAAGGGGCTGGCTACACCTTC.

There are many counts of this clone. This rearrangement joins TRBV7-2 to TRBJ2-7, with TRBD1 matching over 7 bases. CDR3 length: 17 residues. V lost 0 bases, J lost 6 bases, and 14 bases stayed unmatched. Germline lookup yields CDR1 SGHTA and CDR2 FQGNSA. The CDR3 DNA reads as TGTGCCAGCAGCTTAGCGACAGGGCATCGAGACAAGGGCGAGCAGTACTTC. Its translation: CASSLATGHRDKGEQYF. Based on the CDR3 plus reference TRBV7-2 and TRBJ2-7, the full variable domain is GAGVSQSPSNKVTEKGKDVELRCDPISGHTALYWYRQSLGQGLEFLIYFQGNSAPDKSGLPSDRFSAERTGGSVSTLTIQRTQQEDSAVYLCASSLATGHRDKGEQYFGPGTRLTVT.

At least ten counts were recorded for this clone. This rearrangement joins TRBV5-4 to TRBJ2-3, with 9 bases fitting TRBD2. The V segment lost 0 bases and the J segment 4 bases; nucleotides outside the gene matches: 12. This CDR3 has 18 residues. Per germline, CDR1 SGHNT and CDR2 YYREEE (reference sequence). Written as DNA, the CDR3 is TGTGCCAGCAGCTTGGTGACTAGCGGAAGTCAGGTCCCAGATACGCAGTATTTT. It is translated as CASSLVTSGSQVPDTQYF.

This clone was observed many times. The chain uses TRBV7-2 and TRBJ2-3; 7 positions match TRBD1. Unmatched junction bases numbered 6, after V lost 1 base and J lost 5 bases. CDR3 length: 15 residues. Germline CDR1 is SGHTA and CDR2 is FQGNSA. DNA for the CDR3: TGTGCCAGCAGCTTAGAAGCGACAGGGTTAGATACGCAGTATTTT. Protein product: CASSLEATGLDTQYF.

This clone was detected a few times. CDR3 protein: CSVGGFAGESDTQYF. The CDR3 region has the DNA TGCAGCGTTGGAGGTTTTGCGGGAGAGTCAGATACGCAGTATTTT. The rearrangement links TRBV29-1 to TRBJ2-3, with 7 nucleotides matching TRBD2. The ends lost 4 bases at V and 4 bases at J; junction bases unmatched: 11. Germline V gene lookup returns CDR1 SQVTM and CDR2 ANQGSEA. This CDR3 is built from 15 residues.

This clone came up many times. The chain carries TRBV4-2 and TRBJ2-2; TRBD2 agrees at 8 bases. Germline lookup yields CDR1 LGHNA and CDR2 YNFKEQ. The CDR3 covers 17 residues. Losses at the gene ends were 2 bases for V and 3 bases for J; bases not matched to a gene: 8. DNA for the CDR3: TGTGCCAGCAGCCAAATAATAACTAGCGGACACACCGGGGAGCTGTTTTTT. Its translation: CASSQIITSGHTGELFF.

The sample holds many counts of this clone. This chain joins TRBV5-1 and TRBJ1-4; D remains ambiguous. CDR3 length: 16 residues. V dropped 0 bases and J dropped 4 bases, with 13 bases sitting between them. Germline V gene sequence: CDR1 SGHRS, CDR2 YFSETQ. DNA for the CDR3: TGCGCCAGCAGCTTGGGGGCCTCAGGTTATAATGAAAAACTGTTTTTT. Protein sequence: CASSLGASGYNEKLFF.

This clone was recorded many times. This chain links TRBV7-8 with TRBJ1-2; weak D call: TRBD1 (5 bases). Trimming pared 3 bases from V and 3 bases from J, leaving 11 bases between. Germline V gene sequence: CDR1 SGHVS, CDR2 FQNEAQ. The CDR3 runs 14 residues. CDR3 sequence reads: CASSFSGVDYGYTF. The CDR3 DNA sequence: TGTGCCAGCAGCTTCTCGGGGGTAGACTATGGCTACACCTTC.

At least ten counts were recorded for this clone. J is TRBJ2-7 and V is TRBV7-8; 8 bases are shared with TRBD2. The germline V gene has CDR1 SGHVS and CDR2 FQNEAQ. V lost 4 bases, J lost 6 bases, and 8 bases stayed unmatched. This CDR3 is 14 amino acids long. CDR3 DNA: TGTGCCAGCAGCTCCTCGACTAGCGCGGGCGAGCAGTACTTC. Translated, it gives CASSSSTSAGEQYF.

There are many counts of this clone. The chain is built from TRBV14 and TRBJ2-5, with D tentatively TRBD1 (6 bases). The better agreement between TRBJ2-7 and the DNA end casts doubt on the J call. The CDR3 loop spans 14 amino acids. Germline V gene data show CDR1 as SGHDN and CDR2 as FVKESK. CDR3 in amino acids: CASSTEQGTYEQYF. In DNA, the CDR3 is TGTGCCAGCAGCACTGAACAGGGTACCTACGAGCAGTACTTC.

This clone has ten or more counts. The chain uses TRBV7-3 and TRBJ2-2, with D tentatively TRBD1 (5 bases). The CDR3 runs 14 residues. Germline CDR1 and CDR2: SGHTA and FQGTGA. V was cut by 2 bases and J by 5 bases, with 9 bases left in between. CDR3 region: CASSLGQGTGELFF. The CDR3 DNA reads TGTGCCAGCAGCTTAGGGCAGGGAACCGGGGAGCTGTTTTTT.

This clone was detected ten times or more. The chain combines TRBV18 with TRBJ1-1, with 10 bases aligning to TRBD1. The ends lost 5 bases at V and 1 base at J; junction bases unmatched: 4. CDR1 and CDR2 (germline): KGHSH, LQKENI. The CDR3 has 15 amino acids. CDR3 amino acids: CASSFRTGGNTEAFF. The CDR3 nucleotides are TGTGCCAGCTCATTTCGGACAGGGGGGAACACTGAAGCTTTCTTT.

At least ten counts were recorded for this clone. Within the sample, other DNA sequences also encode this same CDR3. This sequence joins TRBV19 and TRBJ2-1; D unresolved. V lost 9 bases and J 4 bases, leaving 16 bases between the germline ends. The germline gives CDR1 LNHDA, CDR2 SQIVND (reference sequence). The CDR3 loop spans 14 amino acids. The CDR3 here is CASSSRLGYNEQFF. CDR3 bases: TGTGCCAGCAGCTCCCGACTCGGTTACAATGAGCAGTTCTTC. Filled out from reference TRBV19 and TRBJ2-1, the complete variable domain reads DGGITQSPKYLFRKEGQNVTLSCEQNLNHDAMYWYRQDPGQGLRLIYYSQIVNDFQKGDIAEGYSVSREKKESFPLTVTSAQKNPTAFYLCASSSRLGYNEQFFGPGTRLTVL.

This clone was seen more than once but under ten times. This rearrangement joins TRBV9 to TRBJ2-4; TRBD2 agrees at 10 bases. V dropped 3 bases and J dropped 1; count of bases not matched to a gene: 10. The CDR3 runs 18 residues. The germline V gene has CDR1 SGDLS and CDR2 YYNGEE. The CDR3 protein is CASSAPPGTSEAKNIQYF. CDR3 DNA: TGTGCCAGCAGCGCCCCCCCCGGGACTAGCGAGGCCAAAAACATTCAGTACTTC.

This clone was observed many times. The V gene is TRBV2, the J gene TRBJ1-2, with D tentatively TRBD1 (6 bases). Germline lookup yields CDR1 SNHLY and CDR2 FYNNEI. The CDR3 loop spans 12 amino acids. V lost 6 bases, J lost 4 bases, and 9 bases lay in between. The CDR3 nucleotides are TGTGCCAGCAGGGGGGGGCTCTATGGCTACACCTTC. This translates into CASRGGLYGYTF. Using reference TRBV2 and TRBJ1-2 for the parts outside the CDR3, the full variable domain is EPEVTQTPSHQVTQMGQEVILRCVPISNHLYFYWYRQILGQKVEFLVSFYNNEISEKSEIFDDQFSVERPDGSNFTLKIRSTKLEDSAMYFCASRGGLYGYTFGSGTRLTVV.

This clone was found many times. V is TRBV10-3 and J is TRBJ1-1; D possibly corresponds to TRBD1 (6 bases). V was pared by 0 bases and J by 1 base, with 6 bases between. CDR3 length equals 14 residues. Germline-derived CDR1 and CDR2 are ENHRY and SYGVKD. In DNA, the CDR3 is TGTGCCATCAGTGAGTCGGGACAGAACACTGAAGCTTTCTTT. This codes for CAISESGQNTEAFF.

There are many counts of this clone. This rearrangement joins TRBV4-2 to TRBJ2-3; TRBD2 matches at 10 bases. The CDR3 spans 16 residues. Germline CDR1 and CDR2: LGHNA and YNFKEQ. Trimming removed 0 bases from V and 6 bases from J; junction bases left unmatched: 6. For the CDR3, the DNA is TGTGCCAGCAGCCAAGAGATCGAGCGGGAGGGCGATACGCAGTATTTT. Translation gives CASSQEIEREGDTQYF.